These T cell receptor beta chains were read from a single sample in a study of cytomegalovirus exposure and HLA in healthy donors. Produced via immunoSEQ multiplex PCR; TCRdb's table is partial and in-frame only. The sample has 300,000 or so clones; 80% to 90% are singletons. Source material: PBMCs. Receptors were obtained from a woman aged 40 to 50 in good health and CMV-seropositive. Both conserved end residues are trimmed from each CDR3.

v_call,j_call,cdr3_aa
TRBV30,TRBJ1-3,AWSVDRGNTIY
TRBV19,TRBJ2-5,ASSIHEEETQY
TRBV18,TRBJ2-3,ASSPLAGDGTDTQY
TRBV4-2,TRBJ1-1,ASSQAAGTLNTEAF
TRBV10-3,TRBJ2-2,AISEKKGLRNTGELF
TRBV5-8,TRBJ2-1,ASSLEGGAYNEQF
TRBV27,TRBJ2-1,ASSLREDYNEQF
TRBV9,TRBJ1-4,ASSVGTLSEKLF
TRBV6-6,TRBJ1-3,ASSYSNRAGNTIY
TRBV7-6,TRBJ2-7,ASSGDRVEQY
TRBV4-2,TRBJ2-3,ASSQDGGFREDTQY
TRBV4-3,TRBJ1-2,ASSQEAGYGYT
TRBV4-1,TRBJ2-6,ASSLSWDRVSGANVLT
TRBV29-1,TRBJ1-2,SVEGTFGYT
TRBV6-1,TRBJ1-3,ASSEWASGNTIY
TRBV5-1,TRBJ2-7,ASSLAGGLANSYEQY
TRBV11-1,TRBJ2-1,ASSLGGYAYNEQF
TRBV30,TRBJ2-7,AWSAQVGYEQY
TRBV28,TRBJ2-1,ASSLSLRGNEQF
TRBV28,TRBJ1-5,ASSLTGRVWTNQPQH
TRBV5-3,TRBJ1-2,ARSLLDRDGYT
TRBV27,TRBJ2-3,ASSFGPSTTDTQY
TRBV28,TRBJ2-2,ASILAGTGELF
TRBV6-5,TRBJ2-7,ASSREREAYEQY
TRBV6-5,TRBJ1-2,ASSAMGGSYGYT
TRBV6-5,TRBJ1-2,ASSYSINGNYGYT
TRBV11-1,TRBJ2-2,ASSSRDFTGELF
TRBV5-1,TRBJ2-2,ASSLVPGKDGELF
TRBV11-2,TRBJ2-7,ASSLDSGRAMDEQY
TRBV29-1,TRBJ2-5,SVDRGLEETQY